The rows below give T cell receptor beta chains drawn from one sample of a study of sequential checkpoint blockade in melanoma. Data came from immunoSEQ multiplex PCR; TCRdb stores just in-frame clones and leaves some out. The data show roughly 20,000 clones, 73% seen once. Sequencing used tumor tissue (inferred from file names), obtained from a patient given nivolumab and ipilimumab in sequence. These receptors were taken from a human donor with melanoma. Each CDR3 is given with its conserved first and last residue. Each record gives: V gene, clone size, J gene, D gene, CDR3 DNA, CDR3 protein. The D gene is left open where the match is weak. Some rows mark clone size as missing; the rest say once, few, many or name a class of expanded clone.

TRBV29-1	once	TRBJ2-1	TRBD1	TGCAGCGTTGAGGGGACAGCCTACAATGAGCAGTTCTTC	CSVEGTAYNEQFF
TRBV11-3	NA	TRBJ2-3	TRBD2	TGTGCCAGCAGCTTGGGGGAGGGCCTTTCAAATACGCAGTATTTT	CASSLGEGLSNTQYF
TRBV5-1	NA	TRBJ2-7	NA	TGCGCCAGCAGCTTCGGGACGCCCTCCTACGAGCAGTACTTC	CASSFGTPSYEQYF
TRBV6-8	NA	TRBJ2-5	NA	TGTGCCAGCAGTTACTCGAAGGTACCACAAGAGACCCAGTACTTC	CASSYSKVPQETQYF
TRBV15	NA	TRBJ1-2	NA	TGTGCCACCAGCAGAGGGGGGGCAAATAACTATGGCTACACCTTC	CATSRGGANNYGYTF
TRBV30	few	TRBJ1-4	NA	TGTGCCTGGGGTTGGGGCCAGGGAAGGGAAAAACTGTTTTTT	CAWGWGQGREKLFF
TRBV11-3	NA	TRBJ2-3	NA	TGTGCCAGCAGCTTGATACAGACTGTCACAGATACGCAGTATTTT	CASSLIQTVTDTQYF
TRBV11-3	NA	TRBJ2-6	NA	TGTGCCAGCCGAGGGGAGGTCGGGGCCAACGTCCTGACTTTC	CASRGEVGANVLTF
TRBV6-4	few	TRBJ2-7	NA	TGTGCCAGCAGGCTAAGGTCCCCTGGAAACTACGAGCAGTACTTC	CASRLRSPGNYEQYF
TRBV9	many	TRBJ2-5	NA	TGTGCCAGCAGCGTAGACGAGCAAGAGACCCAGTACTTC	CASSVDEQETQYF
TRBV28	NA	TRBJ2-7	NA	TGTGCCAGCAGTTTATTAAGCCGCTCCTACGAGCAGTACTTC	CASSLLSRSYEQYF
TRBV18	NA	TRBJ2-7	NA	TGTGCCAGCTCACCAATGTCAGAGGGCGCCGAGCAGTACTTC	CASSPMSEGAEQYF
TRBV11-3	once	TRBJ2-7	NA	TGTGCCAGCAGCTTAGGGCCAGGGCCGGGGAGGGAGCAGTACTTC	CASSLGPGPGREQYF
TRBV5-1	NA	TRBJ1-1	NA	TGCGCCAGCAGCTTGGAAGGGGTCCTAGACACTGAAGCTTTCTTT	CASSLEGVLDTEAFF
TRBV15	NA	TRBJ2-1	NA	TGTGCCACCAGCAGAGGGTTACCCACCCATGAGCAGTTCTTC	CATSRGLPTHEQFF
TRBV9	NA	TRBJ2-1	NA	TGTGCCAGCAGCCCTGCCCGCAGGGCCTACAATGAGCAGTTCTTC	CASSPARRAYNEQFF